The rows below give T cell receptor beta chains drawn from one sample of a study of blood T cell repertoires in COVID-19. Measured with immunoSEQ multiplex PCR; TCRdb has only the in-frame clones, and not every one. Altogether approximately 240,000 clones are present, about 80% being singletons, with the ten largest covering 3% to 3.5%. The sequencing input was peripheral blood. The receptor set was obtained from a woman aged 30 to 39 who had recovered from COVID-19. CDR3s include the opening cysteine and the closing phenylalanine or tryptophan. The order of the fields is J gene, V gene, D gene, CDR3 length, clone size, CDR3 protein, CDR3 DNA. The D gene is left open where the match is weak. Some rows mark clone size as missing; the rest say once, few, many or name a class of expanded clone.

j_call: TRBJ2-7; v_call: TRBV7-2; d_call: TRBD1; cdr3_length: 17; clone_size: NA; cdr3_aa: CASSSPFGTASSYEQYF; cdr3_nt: TGTGCCAGCAGCTCGCCGTTTGGGACAGCTTCATCCTACGAGCAGTACTTC
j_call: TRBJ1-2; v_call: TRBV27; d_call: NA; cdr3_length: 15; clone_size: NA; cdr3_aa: CASRISAGNYYGYTF; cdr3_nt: TGTGCCAGCAGAATATCCGCCGGGAACTACTATGGCTACACCTTC
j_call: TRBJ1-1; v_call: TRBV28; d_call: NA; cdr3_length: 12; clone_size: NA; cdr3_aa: CASSSLLTEAFF; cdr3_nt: TGTGCCAGCAGTTCCCTTCTGACTGAAGCTTTCTTT
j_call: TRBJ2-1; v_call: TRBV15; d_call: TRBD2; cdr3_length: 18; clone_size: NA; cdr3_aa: CATSKARGSGRAGNEQFF; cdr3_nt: TGTGCCACCAGCAAAGCCCGCGGCAGCGGGAGGGCGGGGAATGAGCAGTTCTTC
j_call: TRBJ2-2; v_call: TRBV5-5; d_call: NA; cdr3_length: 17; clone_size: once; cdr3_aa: CASSLGPSGTAGGELFF; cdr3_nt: TGTGCCAGCAGCCTTGGACCGTCCGGGACAGCGGGCGGGGAGCTGTTTTTT
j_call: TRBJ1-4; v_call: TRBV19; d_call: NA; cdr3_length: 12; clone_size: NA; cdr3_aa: CASSGRVGKLFF; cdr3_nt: TGTGCCAGTAGTGGCAGGGTAGGGAAACTGTTTTTT
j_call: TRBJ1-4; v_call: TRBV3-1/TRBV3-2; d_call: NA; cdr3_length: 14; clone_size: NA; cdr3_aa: CASSRGGSGEKLFF; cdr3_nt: TGTGCCAGCAGCCGGGGGGGTTCTGGGGAAAAACTGTTTTTT
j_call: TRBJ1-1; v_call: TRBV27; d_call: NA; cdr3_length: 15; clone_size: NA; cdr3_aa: CASSISGRGGAEAFF; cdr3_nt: TGTGCCAGCAGTATATCGGGACGGGGGGGCGCTGAAGCTTTCTTT
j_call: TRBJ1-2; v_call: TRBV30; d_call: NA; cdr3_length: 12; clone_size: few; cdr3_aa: CACPAPTDGYTF; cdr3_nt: TGTGCCTGCCCAGCGCCGACGGATGGCTACACCTTC
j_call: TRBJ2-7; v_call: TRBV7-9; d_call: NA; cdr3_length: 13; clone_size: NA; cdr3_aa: CASSARGTYEQYF; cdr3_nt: TGTGCCAGCAGCGCCCGGGGAACCTACGAGCAGTACTTC
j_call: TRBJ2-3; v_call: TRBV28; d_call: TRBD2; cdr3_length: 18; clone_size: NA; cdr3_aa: CASSSGTSGFSFTDTQYF; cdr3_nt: TGTGCCAGCAGCTCCGGGACTAGCGGATTTTCTTTCACAGATACGCAGTATTTT
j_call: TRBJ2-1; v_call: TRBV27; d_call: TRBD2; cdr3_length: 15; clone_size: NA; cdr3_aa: CASSLRGGTHNEQFF; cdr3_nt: TGTGCCAGCAGTTTACGGGGAGGGACCCACAATGAGCAGTTCTTC
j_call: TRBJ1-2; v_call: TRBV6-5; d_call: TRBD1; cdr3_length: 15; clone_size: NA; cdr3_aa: CASSHEGQGEDGYTF; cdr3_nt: TGTGCCAGCAGCCACGAAGGACAGGGGGAAGATGGCTACACCTTC
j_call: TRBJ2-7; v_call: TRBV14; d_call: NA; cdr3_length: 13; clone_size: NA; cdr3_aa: CASSQGRQSEQYF; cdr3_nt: TGTGCCAGCAGCCAAGGGCGACAGAGCGAGCAGTACTTC
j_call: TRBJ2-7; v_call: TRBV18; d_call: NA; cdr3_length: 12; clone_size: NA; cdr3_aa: CASSPRGGEQYF; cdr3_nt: TGTGCCAGCTCACCGAGGGGAGGCGAGCAGTACTTC